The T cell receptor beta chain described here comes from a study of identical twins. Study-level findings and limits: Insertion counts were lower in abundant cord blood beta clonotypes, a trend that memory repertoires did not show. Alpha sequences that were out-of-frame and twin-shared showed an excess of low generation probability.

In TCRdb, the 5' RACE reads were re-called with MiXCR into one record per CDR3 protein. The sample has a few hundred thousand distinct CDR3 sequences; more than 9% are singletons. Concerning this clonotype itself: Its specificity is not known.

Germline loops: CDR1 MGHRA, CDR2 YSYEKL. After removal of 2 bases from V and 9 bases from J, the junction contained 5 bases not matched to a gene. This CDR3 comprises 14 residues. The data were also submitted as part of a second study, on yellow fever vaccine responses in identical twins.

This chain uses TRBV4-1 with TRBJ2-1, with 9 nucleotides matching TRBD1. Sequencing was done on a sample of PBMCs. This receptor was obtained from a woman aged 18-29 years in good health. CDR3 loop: CASSQIQGASEQFF. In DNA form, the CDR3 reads TGCGCCAGCAGCCAAATACAGGGGGCGAGTGAGCAGTTCTTC.